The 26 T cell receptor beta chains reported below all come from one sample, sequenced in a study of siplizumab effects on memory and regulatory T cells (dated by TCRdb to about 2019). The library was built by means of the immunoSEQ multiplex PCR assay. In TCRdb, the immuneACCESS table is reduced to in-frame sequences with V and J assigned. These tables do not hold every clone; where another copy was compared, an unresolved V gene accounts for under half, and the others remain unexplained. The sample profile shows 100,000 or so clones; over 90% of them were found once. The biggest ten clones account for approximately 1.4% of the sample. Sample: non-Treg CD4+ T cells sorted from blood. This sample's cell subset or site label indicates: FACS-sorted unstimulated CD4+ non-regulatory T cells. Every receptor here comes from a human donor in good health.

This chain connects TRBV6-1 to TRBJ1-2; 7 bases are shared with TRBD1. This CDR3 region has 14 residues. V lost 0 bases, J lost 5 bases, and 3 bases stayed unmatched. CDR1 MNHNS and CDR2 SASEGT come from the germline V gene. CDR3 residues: CASSEAQGGYGYTF. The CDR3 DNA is TGTGCCAGCAGTGAAGCCCAGGGGGGGTATGGCTACACCTTC.

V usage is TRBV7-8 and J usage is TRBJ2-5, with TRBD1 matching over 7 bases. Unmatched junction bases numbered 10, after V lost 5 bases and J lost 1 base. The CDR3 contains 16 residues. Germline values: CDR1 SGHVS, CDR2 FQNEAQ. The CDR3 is CASSLTEDRLQETQYF. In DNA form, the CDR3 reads TGTGCCAGCAGCCTAACCGAGGACAGGCTCCAAGAGACCCAGTACTTC.

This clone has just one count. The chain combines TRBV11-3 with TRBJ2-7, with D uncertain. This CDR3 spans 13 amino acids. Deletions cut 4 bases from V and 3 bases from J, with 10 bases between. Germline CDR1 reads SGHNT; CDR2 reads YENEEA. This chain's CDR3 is CASSYTVNYEQYF. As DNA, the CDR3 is TGTGCCAGCAGCTACACCGTGAACTACGAGCAGTACTTC.

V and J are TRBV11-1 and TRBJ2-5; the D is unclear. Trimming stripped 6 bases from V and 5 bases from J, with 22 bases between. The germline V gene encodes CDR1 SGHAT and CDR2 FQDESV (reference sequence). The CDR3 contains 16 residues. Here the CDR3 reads CASSSTDRRFQETQYF. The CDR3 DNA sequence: TGTGCCAGCAGTTCAACGGACCGGCGCTTCCAGGAGACCCAGTACTTC.

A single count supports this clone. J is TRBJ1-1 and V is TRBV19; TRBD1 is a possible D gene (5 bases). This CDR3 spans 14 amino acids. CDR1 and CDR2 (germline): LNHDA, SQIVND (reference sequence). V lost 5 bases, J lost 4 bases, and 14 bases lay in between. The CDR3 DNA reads TGTGCCAGTAGTTCGAGGGGCTGGGGCACTGAAGCTTTCTTT. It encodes CASSSRGWGTEAFF.

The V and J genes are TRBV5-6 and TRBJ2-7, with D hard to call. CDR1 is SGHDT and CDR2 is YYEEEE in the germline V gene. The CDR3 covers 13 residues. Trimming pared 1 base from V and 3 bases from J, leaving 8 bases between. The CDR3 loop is CASSLPDRYEQYF. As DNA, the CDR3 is TGTGCCAGCAGCTTGCCAGACCGCTACGAGCAGTACTTC.

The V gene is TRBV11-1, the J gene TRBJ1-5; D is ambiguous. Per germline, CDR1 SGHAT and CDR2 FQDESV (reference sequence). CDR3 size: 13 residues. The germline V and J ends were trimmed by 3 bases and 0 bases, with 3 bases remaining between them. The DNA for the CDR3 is TGTGCCAGCAGCTTGGATAGCAATCAGCCCCAGCATTTT. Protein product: CASSLDSNQPQHF.

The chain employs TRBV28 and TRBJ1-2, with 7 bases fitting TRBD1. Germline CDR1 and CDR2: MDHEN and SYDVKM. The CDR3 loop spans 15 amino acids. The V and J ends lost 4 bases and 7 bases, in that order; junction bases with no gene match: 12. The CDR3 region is CASSSPDRVFLGYTF. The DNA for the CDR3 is TGTGCCAGCAGTTCACCAGACAGGGTTTTCCTTGGCTACACCTTC.

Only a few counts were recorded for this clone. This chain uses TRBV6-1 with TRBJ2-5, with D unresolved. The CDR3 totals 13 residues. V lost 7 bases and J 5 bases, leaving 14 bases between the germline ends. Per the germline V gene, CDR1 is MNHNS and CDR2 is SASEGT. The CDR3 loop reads CASTQDSPETQYF. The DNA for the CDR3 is TGTGCCAGCACCCAGGATTCCCCGGAGACCCAGTACTTC.

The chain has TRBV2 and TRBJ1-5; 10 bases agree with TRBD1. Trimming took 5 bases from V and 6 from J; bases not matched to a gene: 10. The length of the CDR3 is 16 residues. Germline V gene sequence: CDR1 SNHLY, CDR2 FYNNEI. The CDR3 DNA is TGTGCCAGCAGTCGACAGGGGGCGCTTGGGGTTCAGCCCCAGCATTTT. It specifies CASSRQGALGVQPQHF.

The DNA of the CDR3 is TGTGCCAGCAGTTCTTACGAGGGACGGCCCTACGAGCAGTACTTC. Protein product: CASSSYEGRPYEQYF. This chain joins TRBV28 and TRBJ2-7; D may be TRBD1 or TRBD2 (5 bases each). CDR3 length equals 15 residues. Per the germline V gene, CDR1 is MDHEN and CDR2 is SYDVKM. V shed 4 bases and J shed 2 bases, with 15 bases lying between them.

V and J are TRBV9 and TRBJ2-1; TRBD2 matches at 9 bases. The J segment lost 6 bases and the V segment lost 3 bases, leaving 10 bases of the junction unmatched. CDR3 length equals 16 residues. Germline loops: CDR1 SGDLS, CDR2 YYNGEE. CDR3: CASSGFGLARINEQFF. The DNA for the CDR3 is TGTGCCAGCAGCGGCTTCGGACTAGCGAGAATCAATGAGCAGTTCTTC. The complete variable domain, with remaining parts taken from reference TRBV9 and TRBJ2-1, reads DSGVTQTPKHLITATGQRVTLRCSPRSGDLSVYWYQQSLDQGLQFLIQYYNGEERAKGNILERFSAQQFPDLHSELNLSSLELGDSALYFCASSGFGLARINEQFFGPGTRLTVL.

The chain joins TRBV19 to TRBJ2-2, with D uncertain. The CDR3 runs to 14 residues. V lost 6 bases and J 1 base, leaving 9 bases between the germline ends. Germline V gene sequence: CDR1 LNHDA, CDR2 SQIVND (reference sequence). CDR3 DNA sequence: TGTGCCAGTAGGAAGACGGGGAACACCGGGGAGCTGTTTTTT. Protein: CASRKTGNTGELFF.

CDR3 in DNA: TGTGCCATCAGAGAAGGGACTAGCGGAAGCTCCTACGAGCAGTACTTC. It translates to CAIREGTSGSSYEQYF. The chain joins TRBV10-3 to TRBJ2-7, with TRBD2 matching over 11 bases. Trimming cost V 6 bases and J 0 bases; bases outside gene matches: 7. This CDR3 comprises 16 residues. Germline lookup yields CDR1 ENHRY and CDR2 SYGVKD.

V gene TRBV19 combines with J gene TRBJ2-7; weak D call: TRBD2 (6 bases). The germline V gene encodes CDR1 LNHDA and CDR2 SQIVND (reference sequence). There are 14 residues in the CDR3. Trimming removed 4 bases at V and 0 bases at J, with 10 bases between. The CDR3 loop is CASSTVGGSYEQYF. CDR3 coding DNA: TGTGCCAGTAGTACCGTCGGGGGCTCCTACGAGCAGTACTTC.

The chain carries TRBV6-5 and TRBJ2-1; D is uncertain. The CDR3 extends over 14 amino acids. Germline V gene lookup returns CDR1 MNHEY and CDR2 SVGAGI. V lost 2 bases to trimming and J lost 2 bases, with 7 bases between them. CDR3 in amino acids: CASSYGLTYNEQFF. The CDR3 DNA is TGTGCCAGCAGTTACGGGCTTACCTACAATGAGCAGTTCTTC.

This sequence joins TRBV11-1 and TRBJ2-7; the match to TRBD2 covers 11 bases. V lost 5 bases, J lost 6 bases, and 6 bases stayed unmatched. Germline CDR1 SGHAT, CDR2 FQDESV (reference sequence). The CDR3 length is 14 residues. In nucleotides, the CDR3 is TGTGCCAGCAGCCCCGAGACTAGCGGGATCGAGCAGTACTTC. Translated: CASSPETSGIEQYF.

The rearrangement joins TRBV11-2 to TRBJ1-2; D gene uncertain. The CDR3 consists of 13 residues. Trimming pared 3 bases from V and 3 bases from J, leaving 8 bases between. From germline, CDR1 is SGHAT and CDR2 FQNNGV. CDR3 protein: CASSLDLDYGYTF. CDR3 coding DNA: TGTGCCAGCAGCTTGGATTTAGACTATGGCTACACCTTC.

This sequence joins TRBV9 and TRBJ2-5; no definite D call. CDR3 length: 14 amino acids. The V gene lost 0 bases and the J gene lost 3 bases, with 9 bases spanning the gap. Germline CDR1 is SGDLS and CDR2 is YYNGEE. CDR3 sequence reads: CASSVGGQKETQYF. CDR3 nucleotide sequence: TGTGCCAGCAGCGTAGGGGGTCAGAAAGAGACCCAGTACTTC.

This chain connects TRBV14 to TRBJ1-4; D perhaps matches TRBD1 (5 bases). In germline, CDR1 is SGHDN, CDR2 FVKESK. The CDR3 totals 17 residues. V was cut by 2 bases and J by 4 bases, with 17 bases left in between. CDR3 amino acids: CASSQLLKGLDNEKLFF. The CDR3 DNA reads TGTGCCAGCAGCCAACTCCTCAAGGGGTTGGATAATGAAAAACTGTTTTTT.

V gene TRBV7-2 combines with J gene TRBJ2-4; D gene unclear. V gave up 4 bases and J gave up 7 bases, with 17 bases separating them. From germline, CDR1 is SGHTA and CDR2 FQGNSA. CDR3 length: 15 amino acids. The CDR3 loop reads CASSSSFVRQNIQYF. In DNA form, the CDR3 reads TGTGCCAGCAGCTCAAGCTTTGTAAGGCAGAACATTCAGTACTTC.

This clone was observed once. The CDR3 here is CASSSGQGYGYTF. The CDR3 coding sequence is TGTGCCAGCAGCTCGGGACAGGGATATGGCTACACCTTC. The genes are TRBV7-2 and TRBJ1-2; the match to TRBD1 covers 9 bases. This CDR3 has 13 amino acids. Trimming cost V 4 bases and J 5 bases; bases outside gene matches: 2. Germline CDR1 SGHTA, CDR2 FQGNSA.

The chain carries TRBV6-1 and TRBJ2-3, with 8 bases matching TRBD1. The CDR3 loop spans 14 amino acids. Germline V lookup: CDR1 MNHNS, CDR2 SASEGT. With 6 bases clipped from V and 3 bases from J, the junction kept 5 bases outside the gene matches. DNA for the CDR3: TGTGCCAGCAGCCGGACAGGGTTAACAGATACGCAGTATTTT. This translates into CASSRTGLTDTQYF.

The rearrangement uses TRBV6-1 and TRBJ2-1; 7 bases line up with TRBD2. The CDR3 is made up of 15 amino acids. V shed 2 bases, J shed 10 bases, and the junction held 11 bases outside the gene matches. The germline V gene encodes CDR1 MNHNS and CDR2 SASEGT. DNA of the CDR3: TGTGCCAGCAGTGAAATATTTGGCGGGGGAACGGAGCAGTTCTTC. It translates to CASSEIFGGGTEQFF.

The chain's CDR3 is CASSSGNRGYEQYF. CDR3 in DNA: TGTGCCAGCAGTAGTGGGAACAGGGGGTACGAGCAGTACTTC. This rearrangement joins TRBV25-1 to TRBJ2-7, with TRBD1 identical over 8 bases. This CDR3 is 14 amino acids long. Germline CDR1 reads MGHDK; CDR2 reads SYGVNS. After removal of 5 bases from V and 4 bases from J, the junction contained 7 bases not matched to a gene.

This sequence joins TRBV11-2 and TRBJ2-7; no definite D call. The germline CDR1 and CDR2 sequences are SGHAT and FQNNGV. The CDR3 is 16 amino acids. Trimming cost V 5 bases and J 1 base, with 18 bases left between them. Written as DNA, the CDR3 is TGTGCCAGCAGCCCCGTTTGGGGTAGAAGTTCCTACGAGCAGTACTTC. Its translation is CASSPVWGRSSYEQYF.